This T cell receptor (beta chain) was profiled in a study of PD-L1 blockade in urothelial cancer. Study in general: A median blood sample held approximately 140,000 T cells and about 83,000 unique TCRs.

Noted time point: pretreatment peripheral blood. Sequencing used immunoSEQ multiplex PCR; TCRdb keeps in-frame clones, though not all of them. The sample has more than 55,000 clones; roughly 79% are singletons. Looked up from germline, CDR1 is MNHNS and CDR2 is SASEGT. The CDR3 has 14 amino acids. V shed 7 bases and J shed 0 bases, with 10 bases lying between them. This sequence was found in a man between 70 and 80 years old with urothelial cancer. Sample: PBMCs, taken around atezolizumab (anti-PD-L1) treatment. The rearrangement uses TRBV6-1 and TRBJ2-1, with D perhaps matching TRBD2 (5 bases). DNA for the CDR3: TGTGCCAGCAACCCACGGGACTCCTACAATGAGCAGTTCTTC. Its protein product is CASNPRDSYNEQFF.